Sequencing of this T cell receptor beta chain was carried out in a study of blood T cell repertoires in COVID-19. V shed 3 bases and J shed 4 bases, with 6 bases lying between them. CDR3 length equals 13 residues. Germline assignment: CDR1 SGHTA and CDR2 FQGNSA. Generated by immunoSEQ multiplex PCR, the TCRdb table keeps only in-frame clones and is missing some. The table records approximately 82,000 clones, over 75% of them present only once. The V and J genes are TRBV7-2 and TRBJ1-4; D gene uncertain. The TCR comes from a human donor in a cohort sampled during active COVID-19. The material sequenced was peripheral blood. CDR3 coding DNA: TGTGCCAGCAGCTTTAATATTAATGAAAAACTGTTTTTT. Protein sequence: CASSFNINEKLFF. Supplemented by reference TRBV7-2 and TRBJ1-4, the full variable domain reads GAGVSQSPSNKVTEKGKDVELRCDPISGHTALYWYRQSLGQGLEFLIYFQGNSAPDKSGLPSDRFSAERTGGSVSTLTIQRTQQEDSAVYLCASSFNINEKLFFGSGTQLSVL.